This T cell receptor (beta chain) derives from a study of blood T cells in healthy people across ages. Study results and caveats: Donors of long life had a larger count of naive CD4+ cells and greater diversity than aged donors.

V lost 3 bases to trimming and J lost 1 base, with 8 bases between them. The length of the CDR3 is 14 residues. Germline V gives CDR1 LGHDT, CDR2 YNNKEL (reference sequence). A J-beta primer mix and a sample-barcoded 5' primer were used in a second PCR of about 7 to 12 cycles. TCRdb analysed the 5' RACE reads with MiXCR anew, one entry per CDR3 protein. The sample holds more than 650,000 distinct CDR3 sequences, about a fifth seen once. The table lists this clonotype with a few counts. Antigen specificity is unknown. The chain employs TRBV3-1 and TRBJ2-3; D remains ambiguous. The TCR sequence derives from a man aged 70-80 years in good health. The sample consisted of blood. Written as DNA, the CDR3 is TGTGCCAGCAGCCAGGTGAGCCGCACAGATACGCAGTATTTT. Its translation: CASSQVSRTDTQYF.